This note documents a single TCR beta chain sequence. Its antigen is as yet unknown. Time point meaning: week 5, during vaccination. The vaccine gave 300 ug of a 20-mer mutant IDH1 peptide subcutaneously per dose. The entry originates in a study of a mutant IDH1 vaccine in newly diagnosed glioma. As for the study in general: Patients began vaccination 4-6 weeks after radiotherapy alone, or with temozolomide cycles. Treatment recipients were 62.5% male and around 40% female, and their mean age was roughly 44 years.

The length of the CDR3 is 21 residues. CDR1 MGHRA and CDR2 YSYEKL come from the germline V gene. Unmatched junction bases numbered 18, after V lost 5 bases and J lost 0 bases. Libraries were prepared by immunoSEQ multiplex PCR; TCRdb keeps only in-frame clonotypes and omits some of them. The sample includes 75,000 to 85,000 clones, roughly nine tenths seen only once; the top ten take approximately 0.6%. This TCR was sampled from a woman aged 50 to 60 with glioma. This rearrangement joins TRBV4-1 to TRBJ2-1; 11 bases fit TRBD2. The material was PBMCs, obtained from a glioma patient whose treatment included an IDH1 peptide vaccine. CDR3 coding DNA: TGCGCCAGCAGCTACAACCCCCGGCTAGCGGGAGGCCCGAGCTCCTACAATGAGCAGTTCTTC. Translating it yields CASSYNPRLAGGPSSYNEQFF.